This T cell receptor beta chain was sequenced in a study of shared clonotypes between healthy human individuals (dated by TCRdb to between 2020 and 2021). Study-level background: A few men and a couple of women, aged 18 to 49 years, made up the cohort. Per donor, three plates each were used for CD4 naive and CD4 memory, two for CD8 naive, and one for CD8 memory. Libraries were prepared and TCR repertoires were sequenced by different laboratories using diverse techniques, in order to increase sequencing depth and limit assay-specific biases. To estimate repertoire size and how much clonotypes are shared between individuals, the study performed deep sequencing of blood TCR repertoires from a handful of healthy adults. Leukapheresis yielded between about 0.94 and 9 billion PBMCs per donor.

Overall study results and their limits: Estimated clonotype richness was generally larger for naive than for memory subsets. The small number of donors limited the genetic and exposure-history diversity represented. When a few donors were compared, the shared fraction of clonotypes was about 5% for naive CD4, 3% to 4% for naive CD8, roughly 2.3% for memory CD4, and 0.4% for memory CD8. Pairwise subsampling led to the expectation that sequencing depth would affect the degree of clonotype sharing among donors. Clonotypes shared by all four sorted-subset donors showed higher generation probabilities than non-shared clonotypes. Incomplete sequencing was indicated by rarefaction of sorted-subset datasets, despite the large sequencing depth. Only blood was sampled, and tissue TCR repertoires likely differ from those in blood.

Using the deep immunoSEQ assay, multiplex PCR amplified TCR CDR3 regions from genomic DNA. For each cell subset, the extracted genomic DNA was distributed evenly across all wells of several immunoSEQ 96-well plates, and each plate served as one replicate. For sorted subsets, each replicate PCR was loaded with 150 to 250 ng genomic DNA, equivalent to about 30,000 T cell genomes. The purified libraries were quantified using a Qubit 3.0 fluorometer, sized with a Bioanalyzer 2100, and then quantified again using the KAPA Library Quantification kit. Every immunoSEQ 96-well plate was sequenced on a dedicated single-read 150-cycle Illumina NextSeq 550 flow cell. In the original analysis: Because the immunoSEQ output included only junctional sequences and no quality scores, the filtering could not be the same as the filtering used for full-length reads. To assign V/J genes and CDR3, sequences were annotated using PyIR, a Python wrapper for IgBLAST v1.9, with IMGT germline references. Reads were removed for weak V/J assignments (E-value above 1e-6), missing CDR3, stop codons, out-of-frame junctions, or ambiguous translated residues. V3J clonotypes were defined as sequences sharing the same inferred V gene, J gene, and CDR3 amino acid sequence. Percentage overlap between repertoires was calculated by dividing the number of shared unique clonotypes by the size of the smaller repertoire. RTK rarefaction, the Chao1 estimator, and Recon v2.1 estimates of unobserved clonotypes were used to assess repertoire richness. Generation probabilities for all TCRbeta clonotypes obtained by the gDNA method from a handful of donors were computed using OLGA. Imported from immuneACCESS, the table was reduced by TCRdb to in-frame sequences with V and J called. These copies leave out some clones; in studies compared against another copy, an unresolved V gene accounts for under half, and the cause of the remainder is not known. The V and J calls and clone size are taken from that table; D and trimming were inferred from the DNA. For this sample there are over a million clones; roughly 96% appear just once. The ten biggest clones cover about 1% of the sample.

The V end gives up 3 bases and the J end 5 bases, leaving 3 bases in the junction not matched to a gene. Inclusive of the bounding cysteine and phenylalanine, the CDR3 is 15 residues long. Kept here is only the CDR3 DNA, which spans 45 bases and is read in frame from base 1. CDR1 and CDR2, per the germline V gene, are MNHNS and SASEGT. The donors were healthy, HIV-negative adults with no recently reported acute infections or vaccinations. Every donor was a Caucasian adult living in Nashville, Tennessee, USA. CD4+ T cells were enriched through magnetic negative selection, after which naive cells were positively selected on CD45RA and the remaining negative fraction served as the memory subset. Blood was collected by leukapheresis, and PBMCs were isolated by Ficoll-Histopaque density gradient centrifugation and then cryopreserved in liquid nitrogen vapor phase. Analytical flow cytometry was used to check the purity and quantity of every magnetically sorted T cell population. Genomic DNA was isolated from every sorted fraction and measured by UV absorbance on a Nanodrop 2000c.

As concerns this clone: Its binding antigen is unknown. Base qualities are missing; no much larger clone stands one base away.

The sequence links TRBV6-1 to TRBJ2-2; 10 junctional bases match TRBD2. The clonotype was recovered from a man under 40 in good health. The sequenced material came from naive CD4+ T cells sorted from blood. The cell subset or site tag for this specimen amounts to: CD45RA+ positively selected. The nucleotide sequence is TGTGCCAGCAGTGAGTTAGCGGGAGGTACCGGGGAGCTGTTTTTT. Its product reads: CASSELAGGTGELFF.